Each of the 5 T cell receptor beta chains below was sequenced from the same sample in a study of CD8 T cells in Susac syndrome. Reverse transcription used roughly 0.5 to 1 ug RNA and random hexamers. Via MiXCR, TCRdb re-called the immunoSEQ multiplex PCR reads, giving one row per CDR3 protein. The sample lists around 200,000 distinct CDR3 sequences; about 94% were seen once. Sequenced sample: CD8+ T cells from PBMCs. Receptors were obtained from a human donor with multiple sclerosis.

The rearrangement uses TRBV10-3 and TRBJ1-1; D call uncertain. CDR3 size: 15 residues. Germline-derived CDR1 and CDR2 are ENHRY and SYGVKD. Trimming took off 2 bases at V and 1 base at J, with 11 bases between the two ends. The CDR3 DNA reads as TGTGCCATCAGTGAGCCTCAGGACGGGAACACTGAAGCTTTCTTT. As protein: CAISEPQDGNTEAFF.

V and J are TRBV6-6 and TRBJ1-1, with TRBD1 identical over 8 bases. The trim removed 4 bases at V and 1 base at J, leaving 2 bases unmatched. Germline loops: CDR1 MNHNY, CDR2 SVGAGI (reference sequence). This CDR3 spans 14 amino acids. Here the CDR3 DNA reads TGTGCCAGCAGTTGGACAGGGAGGAACACTGAAGCTTTCTTT. Protein sequence: CASSWTGRNTEAFF.

The chain carries TRBV27 and TRBJ2-7, with D tentatively TRBD1 (5 bases). Deletions cut 4 bases from V and 2 bases from J, with 12 bases between. Germline V gene sequence: CDR1 MNHEY, CDR2 SMNVEV (reference sequence). This CDR3 has 14 residues. The CDR3 coding sequence is TGTGCCAGCAGTTCTCGGGCAGGGACCTACGAGCAGTACTTC. It is translated as CASSSRAGTYEQYF.

The gene calls are TRBV29-1 and TRBJ2-1, with 10 bases matching TRBD2. V was clipped by 7 bases and J by 8 bases; unmatched bases: 8. In germline, CDR1 is SQVTM, CDR2 ANQGSEA. This CDR3 comprises 13 residues. The CDR3 sequence: CSGSSGRSYEQFF. The CDR3 DNA reads TGCAGCGGATCTAGCGGGAGAAGCTATGAGCAGTTCTTC.

This clonotype was counted once. The chain employs TRBV4-1 and TRBJ2-2, with D unclear. The ends were cut back, 0 bases at V and 5 bases at J, with 4 bases in the middle. The CDR3 consists of 13 residues. The germline V gene encodes CDR1 MGHRA and CDR2 YSYEKL. CDR3 amino acids: CASSQEVTGELFF. The CDR3 nucleotides are TGCGCCAGCAGCCAAGAGGTGACCGGGGAGCTGTTTTTT.